The TCR beta chain under discussion was sequenced for a study of memory CD4+ T cells and cytomegalovirus serostatus. The germline gives CDR1 SGHNT, CDR2 YYREEE (reference sequence). The CDR3 contains 15 residues. V was pared by 0 bases and J by 6 bases, with 13 bases between. Single viable CD3+CD4+CD8-CD45RO+ cells were sorted as the memory CD4+ T cells. TCRdb keeps only in-frame clones here, not all; method: immunoSEQ multiplex PCR. This sample yields 50,000 to 65,000 clones, of which about 80% are seen a single time; about 2.4% belongs to the top ten. Sequenced: memory CD4+ T cells from blood. The chain joins TRBV5-4 to TRBJ2-1; D uncertain. The TCR sequence derives from an adult in good health and CMV-seropositive. For the CDR3, the DNA is TGTGCCAGCAGCTTGGAAAGCGTTAGAGTCAATGAGCAGTTCTTC. Residues: CASSLESVRVNEQFF.